The clone carrying this T cell receptor (beta chain) was found a few times. As yet, its antigen is unknown. Through a sample-barcoded 5' primer and a J-beta primer mix, a second PCR was run for about 6 to 11 cycles. TCRdb recomputed calls from the 5' RACE reads with MiXCR, one row per CDR3 protein. The repertoire holds roughly 1.5 million distinct CDR3 sequences, with approximately 43% as singletons. This sample is part of a study of blood T cells in healthy people across ages. Study-wide results and limits: Diversity was estimated from one million T cells, and these estimates were considered underestimates. Observed TCR beta diversity per million T cells went down as age went up. This fall followed a roughly linear course with age.

Per sample, at least 6 micrograms of total RNA were extracted. This CDR3 comprises 15 residues. The germline V and J ends were trimmed by 4 bases and 11 bases, with 23 bases remaining between them. Germline values: CDR1 MNHEY, CDR2 SVGEGT. This clonotype was obtained from a woman between 18 and 29 years old in good health. V usage is TRBV6-2 or TRBV6-3 and J usage is TRBJ2-5, with D perhaps being TRBD1 or TRBD2 (5 bases each). Sequenced sample: blood. The CDR3 reads CASSSGIGVGNEQYF. DNA for the CDR3: TGTGCCAGCAGTTCCGGGATAGGGGTGGGAAATGAGCAGTACTTC.